This T cell receptor (beta chain) is from a study of blood T cell repertoires in COVID-19. For the study at large: The United States, Italy and Spain provided the acute and convalescent COVID-19 samples.

Between the trimmed V and J ends, which lost 3 bases and 5 bases, there was a span of 10 bases. CDR3 size: 13 residues. Original methodology: Estimates of nucleated cell counts were drawn from the amplification of reference gene primers. Some clones are missing from TCRdb's copy, which holds only in-frame ones; the method was immunoSEQ multiplex PCR. That table is the source of V, J and clone size, and D and trimming were worked out from the DNA. The sample holds over 600,000 clones; about 90% are singletons and the top ten take roughly 0.25%. Sequencing used peripheral blood. The chain joins TRBV12-3 or TRBV12-4 to TRBJ1-2; D is ambiguous. The receptor comes from a woman under 30 with acute or convalescent COVID-19. The DNA of the CDR3 is TGTGCCAGCAGTTTGAGTAAGAAGTATGGCTACACCTTC. Translating gives CASSLSKKYGYTF.